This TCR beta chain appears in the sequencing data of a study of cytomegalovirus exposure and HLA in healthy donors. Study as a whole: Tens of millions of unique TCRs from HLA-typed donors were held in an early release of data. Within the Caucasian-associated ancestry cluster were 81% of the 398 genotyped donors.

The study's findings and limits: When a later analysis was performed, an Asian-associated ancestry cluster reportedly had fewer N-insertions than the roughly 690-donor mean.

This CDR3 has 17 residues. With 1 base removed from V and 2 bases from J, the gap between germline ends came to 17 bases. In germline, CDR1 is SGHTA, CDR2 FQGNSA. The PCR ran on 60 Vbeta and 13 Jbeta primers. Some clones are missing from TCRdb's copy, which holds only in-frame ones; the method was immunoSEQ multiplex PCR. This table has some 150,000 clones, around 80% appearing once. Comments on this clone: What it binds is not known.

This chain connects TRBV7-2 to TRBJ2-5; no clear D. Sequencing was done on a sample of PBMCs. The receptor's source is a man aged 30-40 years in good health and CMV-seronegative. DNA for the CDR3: TGTGCCAGCAGCTTAGGGGTTTTCTACGCGGAACAAGAGACCCAGTACTTC. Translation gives CASSLGVFYAEQETQYF.